This T cell receptor (beta chain) was identified in a study of T cells after yellow fever vaccination. About the study: SMART-Seq v4 Ultra Low Input handled preparation of low-cell-number fractions.

A single record per CDR3 protein comes from TCRdb applying MiXCR to the 5' RACE reads. The table records about 240,000 distinct CDR3 sequences, less than 9% of them present only once. Trimming pared 2 bases from V and 2 bases from J, leaving 13 bases between. This CDR3 contains 16 residues. CDR1 and CDR2 (germline): SGHRS, YFSETQ. In its sample, this clonotype was seen a few times. Its antigen is not identified. Study-level findings and limits: Across the CD4 and CD8 compartments, a small share of clonotypes was present in both.

This TCR came from a man aged 25 to 40 who received the YFV17D yellow fever vaccine. The chain employs TRBV5-1 and TRBJ2-2, with D possibly being TRBD1 (5 bases). The source material was CD4+ T cells sorted from PBMCs, sampled 15 days after the yellow fever booster vaccination. This chain's CDR3 is CASSLGDGVNTGELFF. The CDR3 DNA reads TGCGCCAGCAGCTTAGGGGATGGTGTTAACACCGGGGAGCTGTTTTTT.